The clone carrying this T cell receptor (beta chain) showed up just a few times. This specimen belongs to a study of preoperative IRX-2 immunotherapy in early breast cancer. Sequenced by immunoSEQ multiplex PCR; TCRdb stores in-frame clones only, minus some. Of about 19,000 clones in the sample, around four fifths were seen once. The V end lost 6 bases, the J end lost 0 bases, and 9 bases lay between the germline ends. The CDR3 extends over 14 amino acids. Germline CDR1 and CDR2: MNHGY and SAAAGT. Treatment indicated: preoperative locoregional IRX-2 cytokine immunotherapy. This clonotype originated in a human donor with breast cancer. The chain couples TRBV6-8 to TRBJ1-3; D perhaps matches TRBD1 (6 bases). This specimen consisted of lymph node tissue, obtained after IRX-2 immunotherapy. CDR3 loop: CASSVGGSGNTIYF. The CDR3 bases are TGTGCCAGCAGCGTAGGGGGCTCTGGAAACACCATATATTTT.